Shown below are 8 T cell receptor beta chains from a single sample sequenced in a study of cytomegalovirus exposure and HLA in healthy donors. It was with 60 Vbeta and 13 Jbeta primers that the PCR ran. The repertoire was sequenced with immunoSEQ multiplex PCR; TCRdb's copy has only in-frame clones and lacks some. The sample lists over 150,000 clones, roughly 80% occurring once. Sequenced: PBMCs. Source of these receptors: a young woman in good health and CMV-seronegative.

The rearrangement links TRBV27 to TRBJ1-3; 7 positions agree with TRBD1. This CDR3 is 15 amino acids long. The V segment lost 4 bases and the J segment 3 bases; nucleotides outside the gene matches: 6. Germline CDR1 and CDR2: MNHEY and SMNVEV (reference sequence). CDR3 sequence: CASSSQGLIGNTIYF. The CDR3 DNA is TGTGCCAGCAGTTCACAGGGGCTTATTGGAAACACCATATATTTT.

The genes are TRBV5-1 and TRBJ2-5; 7 bases agree with TRBD2. V was clipped by 1 base and J by 5 bases; unmatched bases: 8. The CDR3 totals 15 residues. Germline V gene sequence: CDR1 SGHRS, CDR2 YFSETQ. The CDR3 DNA is TGCGCCAGCAGCTTGAATCCGGGGGGTGGGGAGACCCAGTACTTC. Its protein product is CASSLNPGGGETQYF.

V and J are TRBV11-2 and TRBJ1-1, with unresolved D. The CDR3 covers 14 residues. Looked up from germline, CDR1 is SGHAT and CDR2 is FQNNGV. Trimming pared 5 bases from V and 0 bases from J, leaving 10 bases between. The CDR3 nucleotides are TGTGCCAGCAGCGAAATGGGCCTGAACACTGAAGCTTTCTTT. It is translated as CASSEMGLNTEAFF.

The chain has TRBV12-5 and TRBJ2-2; D is unclear. The V gene lost 3 bases and the J gene lost 1 base, with 12 bases spanning the gap. The CDR3 covers 16 residues. Germline CDR1 LGHNT, CDR2 FRNRAP. Here the CDR3 DNA reads TGTGCTAGTGGTTTCCTTACTTCAGGGAACACCGGGGAGCTGTTTTTT. Translation gives CASGFLTSGNTGELFF.

CDR3 in DNA: TGCGCCAGCAGCTTGGGCATATGGGGGGGCGTGGCTGACCGGGCTTTCTTT. It yields the protein CASSLGIWGGVADRAFF. This chain uses TRBV5-1 with TRBJ1-1; a possible D gene is TRBD1 (6 bases). The V gene's germline CDR1 is SGHRS and CDR2 YFSETQ. V lost 0 bases to trimming and J lost 11 bases, with 26 bases between them. The CDR3 loop spans 17 amino acids.

V and J are TRBV5-1 and TRBJ2-3; TRBD1 might be the D (6 bases). The germline V and J ends were trimmed by 4 bases and 2 bases, with 14 bases remaining between them. CDR1 and CDR2 (germline): SGHRS, YFSETQ. The CDR3 totals 15 residues. The CDR3 DNA is TGCGCCAGCAGCGCACACAGGGATTCCACAGATACGCAGTATTTT. Its translation is CASSAHRDSTDTQYF.

The chain joins TRBV2 to TRBJ1-6; D not certain. Between the trimmed V and J ends, which lost 1 base and 8 bases, there was a span of 12 bases. CDR1 and CDR2 from the germline V gene are SNHLY and FYNNEI. The CDR3 contains 15 residues. In DNA, the CDR3 is TGTGCCAGCAGTGAAGTACAAGGCGGCCATTCACCCCTCCACTTT. Protein sequence: CASSEVQGGHSPLHF.

This clone was observed a handful of times. The CDR3 region has the DNA TGTGCCAGCAGGGACGGACGGACTAACACTGAAGCTTTCTTT. Residues: CASRDGRTNTEAFF. The rearrangement joins TRBV6-6 to TRBJ1-1; D ambiguous. CDR1 is MNHNY, CDR2 SVGAGI, per germline (reference sequence). The CDR3 totals 14 residues. Trimming removed 6 bases from V and 2 bases from J, with 13 bases in between.